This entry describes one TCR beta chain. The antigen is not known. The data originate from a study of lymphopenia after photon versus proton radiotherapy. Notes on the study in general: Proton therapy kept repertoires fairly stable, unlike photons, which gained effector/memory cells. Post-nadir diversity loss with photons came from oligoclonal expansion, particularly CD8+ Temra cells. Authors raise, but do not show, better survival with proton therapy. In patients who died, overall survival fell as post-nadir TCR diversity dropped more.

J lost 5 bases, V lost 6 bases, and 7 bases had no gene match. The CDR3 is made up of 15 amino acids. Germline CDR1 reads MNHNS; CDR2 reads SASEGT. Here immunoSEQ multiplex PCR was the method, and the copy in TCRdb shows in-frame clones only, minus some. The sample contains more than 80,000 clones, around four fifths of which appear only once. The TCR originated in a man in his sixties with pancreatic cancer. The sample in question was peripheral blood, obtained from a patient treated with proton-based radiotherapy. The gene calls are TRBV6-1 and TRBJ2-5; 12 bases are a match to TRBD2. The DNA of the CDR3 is TGTGCCAGCAGCCCGACTAGCGGGAGTAGTGAGACCCAGTACTTC. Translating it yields CASSPTSGSSETQYF.